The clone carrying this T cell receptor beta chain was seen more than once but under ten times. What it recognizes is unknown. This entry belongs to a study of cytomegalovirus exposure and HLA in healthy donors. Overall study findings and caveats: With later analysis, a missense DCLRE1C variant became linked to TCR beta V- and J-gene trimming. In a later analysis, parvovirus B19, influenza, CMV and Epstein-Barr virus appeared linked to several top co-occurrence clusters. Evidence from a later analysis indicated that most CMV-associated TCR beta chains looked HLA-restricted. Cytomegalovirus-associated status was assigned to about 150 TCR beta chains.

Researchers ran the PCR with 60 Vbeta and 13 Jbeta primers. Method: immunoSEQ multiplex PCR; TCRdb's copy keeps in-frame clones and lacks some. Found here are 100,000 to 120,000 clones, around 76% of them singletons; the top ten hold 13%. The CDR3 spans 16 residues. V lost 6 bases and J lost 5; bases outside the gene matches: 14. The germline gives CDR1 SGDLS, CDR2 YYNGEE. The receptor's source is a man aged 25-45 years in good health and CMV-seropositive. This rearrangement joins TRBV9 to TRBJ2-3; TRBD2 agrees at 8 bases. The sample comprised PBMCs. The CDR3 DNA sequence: TGTGCCAGCAACTCAGCGGGCGGGGGGTTGGGAGATACGCAGTATTTT. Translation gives CASNSAGGGLGDTQYF. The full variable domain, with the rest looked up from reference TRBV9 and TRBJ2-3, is DSGVTQTPKHLITATGQRVTLRCSPRSGDLSVYWYQQSLDQGLQFLIQYYNGEERAKGNILERFSAQQFPDLHSELNLSSLELGDSALYFCASNSAGGGLGDTQYFGPGTRLTVL.